Listed below are T cell receptor beta chains from one sample, sequenced in a study of blood T cell repertoires in COVID-19. Clones were read by immunoSEQ multiplex PCR, and TCRdb kept only the in-frame ones, dropping some. The sample contains roughly 220,000 clones, about 85% of which appear only once. The specimen sequenced was peripheral blood. The receptors were gathered from a man aged 25-40 years with active or convalescent COVID-19. Each CDR3 is given with its conserved first and last residue. Fields, in order: CDR3 DNA, CDR3 protein, clone size, D gene, J gene, V gene. A D gene is named only where the DNA matches it firmly. Part of the rows lack a size; the others show once, few, many or a class for expanded clones.

DNA: TGTGCCAGCAGCTTAGACAGGGGAAAGTCACCCCTCCACTTT
CDR3: CASSLDRGKSPLHF
size: -
D: TRBD1
J: TRBJ1-6
V: TRBV7-2

DNA: TGTGCCAGCAGCCACTTCCGGGAAACCACTGGCTACACCTTC
CDR3: CASSHFRETTGYTF
size: few
D: -
J: TRBJ1-2
V: TRBV3-1/TRBV3-2

DNA: TGTGCCAGCAGCCTCGAGCCCGGGGGGGATGGAAACACCATATATTTT
CDR3: CASSLEPGGDGNTIYF
size: -
D: -
J: TRBJ1-3
V: TRBV11-2

DNA: TGTGCCAGCAGTGCGGACAGGGGGTTATCGACGGGAGGCTACACCTTC
CDR3: CASSADRGLSTGGYTF
size: -
D: TRBD1
J: TRBJ1-2
V: TRBV25-1

DNA: TGTGCCAGCAGCCAAAAGGTATCCGACACCTATGGCTACACCTTC
CDR3: CASSQKVSDTYGYTF
size: -
D: -
J: TRBJ1-2
V: TRBV3-1/TRBV3-2

DNA: TGTGCCAGCAGAGGACAGGGGTTTTATCAGCCCCAGCATTTT
CDR3: CASRGQGFYQPQHF
size: -
D: TRBD1
J: TRBJ1-5
V: TRBV6-5

DNA: TGTGCCAGCACCGAGGACAGGGGAGCGTACAATGAGCAGTTCTTC
CDR3: CASTEDRGAYNEQFF
size: few
D: TRBD1
J: TRBJ2-1
V: TRBV2

DNA: TGCGCCAGCAGCTTGGCGGGGGGGCCTGCCGGGGAGCTGTTTTTT
CDR3: CASSLAGGPAGELFF
size: -
D: TRBD2
J: TRBJ2-2
V: TRBV5-1

DNA: TGTGCCAGCACTTCCACCGCAGGCCGCGTTGGCTACACCTTC
CDR3: CASTSTAGRVGYTF
size: -
D: -
J: TRBJ1-2
V: TRBV28

DNA: TGTGCCAGCAGTTATTCCGTCCTCAATCAGCCCCAGCATTTT
CDR3: CASSYSVLNQPQHF
size: -
D: -
J: TRBJ1-5
V: TRBV6-5

DNA: TGTGCCAGCAGTTACTCCGGAGCTAACTATGGCTACACCTTC
CDR3: CASSYSGANYGYTF
size: -
D: -
J: TRBJ1-2
V: TRBV6-2/TRBV6-3

DNA: TGTGCCAGCAGCCCAGGGTACCTTCAAGAGACCCAGTACTTC
CDR3: CASSPGYLQETQYF
size: -
D: -
J: TRBJ2-5
V: TRBV7-2

DNA: TGTGCCAGCAGCTTAATGGGACAAAATGAGCAGTTCTTC
CDR3: CASSLMGQNEQFF
size: -
D: -
J: TRBJ2-1
V: TRBV7-9

DNA: TGTGCCAGCAGTCCCGCGAACACCGGGGAGCTGTTTTTT
CDR3: CASSPANTGELFF
size: -
D: -
J: TRBJ2-2
V: TRBV27

DNA: TGTGCCAGCAGCTTAACTAGCGGGACCTACAATGAGCAGTTCTTC
CDR3: CASSLTSGTYNEQFF
size: -
D: TRBD2
J: TRBJ2-1
V: TRBV5-6

DNA: TGTGCCAGCAGCCACCCCGGGACTGCTAATTCACCCCTCCACTTT
CDR3: CASSHPGTANSPLHF
size: -
D: -
J: TRBJ1-6
V: TRBV3-1/TRBV3-2

DNA: TGTGCCAGCAGCCCGACAGGGGGTATCTCTCGCTACACCTTC
CDR3: CASSPTGGISRYTF
size: -
D: TRBD1
J: TRBJ1-2
V: TRBV14

DNA: TGTGCCAGCAGTTACGCCCCAACGGGACAGTACAATGAGCAGTTCTTC
CDR3: CASSYAPTGQYNEQFF
size: -
D: TRBD1
J: TRBJ2-1
V: TRBV28

DNA: TGTGCCAGCAGCTTGGACAGGGTCGGGCAGTTCTTC
CDR3: CASSLDRVGQFF
size: -
D: -
J: TRBJ2-1
V: TRBV5-4

DNA: TGTGCCAGCAGTTCCACCCACGGGGACAGACCCTATGGCTACACCTTC
CDR3: CASSSTHGDRPYGYTF
size: -
D: TRBD1
J: TRBJ1-2
V: TRBV28

DNA: TGTGCCAGCAGCTTGGGGCAGGGGGTGAGTCAGCCCCAGCATTTT
CDR3: CASSLGQGVSQPQHF
size: -
D: TRBD1
J: TRBJ1-5
V: TRBV7-6

DNA: TGCAGCGTTGAAGATCAGGACAGGGGCAACTATGGCTACACCTTC
CDR3: CSVEDQDRGNYGYTF
size: -
D: TRBD1
J: TRBJ1-2
V: TRBV29-1

DNA: TGTGCCAGCAGCTCCCAGGGGTATGGCTACACCTTC
CDR3: CASSSQGYGYTF
size: -
D: -
J: TRBJ1-2
V: TRBV7-9

DNA: TGTGCCAGCAGCTTAGGGACCGGCTTGGGAGGGGGCTACACCTTC
CDR3: CASSLGTGLGGGYTF
size: many
D: -
J: TRBJ1-2
V: TRBV7-2

DNA: TGTGCCAGCAGCAGACAGGGGGCGTTCTCCTACGAGCAGTACTTC
CDR3: CASSRQGAFSYEQYF
size: -
D: TRBD1
J: TRBJ2-7
V: TRBV6-5

DNA: TGTGCCAGCAGCCGATCCGGGGTTCAGCCCCAGCATTTT
CDR3: CASSRSGVQPQHF
size: -
D: -
J: TRBJ1-5
V: TRBV6-2/TRBV6-3

DNA: TGTGCCAGCAGTGAAGCGGGGGGGAGGGCCGACAATCAGCCCCAGCATTTT
CDR3: CASSEAGGRADNQPQHF
size: -
D: -
J: TRBJ1-5
V: TRBV2

DNA: TGCGCCAGCAGCCCTAACAGTCCCCGATTAGCGGGGGGTACCTTCAAAGAGACCCAGTACTTC
CDR3: CASSPNSPRLAGGTFKETQYF
size: -
D: TRBD2
J: TRBJ2-5
V: TRBV4-3